One and the same sample provided the 25 T cell receptor beta chains below, sequenced in a study of blood T cell repertoires in COVID-19. Data came from immunoSEQ multiplex PCR; TCRdb stores just in-frame clones and leaves some out. Of some 120,000 clones in the sample, around nine tenths were seen once. Sequenced material: peripheral blood. All receptors derive from a man between 45 and 60 years old with COVID-19, enrolled during active disease.

V gene TRBV28 combines with J gene TRBJ1-1, with D possibly TRBD1 on 5 matching bases. CDR3 length: 15 residues. Trimming stripped 1 base from V and 1 base from J, with 10 bases between. Germline CDR1 MDHEN, CDR2 SYDVKM. The CDR3 loop is CASSLLGRANTEAFF. The CDR3 nucleotides read TGTGCCAGCAGTTTATTGGGCAGGGCGAACACTGAAGCTTTCTTT.

The count of this clone is one. CDR3 nucleotides: TGTGCCAGCAGCCCCAGCGGCGGCGGGAGTGTTGATGAGCAGTTCTTC. Protein product: CASSPSGGGSVDEQFF. The gene calls are TRBV9 and TRBJ2-1, with 7 bases that match TRBD2. This CDR3 region has 16 residues. V lost 4 bases and J lost 8; bases outside the gene matches: 15. CDR1 SGDLS and CDR2 YYNGEE come from the germline V gene.

V and J are TRBV19 and TRBJ1-5, with 8 bases fitting TRBD1. Trimming cost V 3 bases and J 9 bases; bases outside gene matches: 10. This CDR3 contains 15 residues. The germline V gene encodes CDR1 LNHDA and CDR2 SQIVND (reference sequence). CDR3 region: CASSMGTGLSRPQHF. The CDR3 DNA is TGTGCCAGTAGTATGGGGACAGGCCTTAGCCGGCCCCAGCATTTT.

The rearrangement joins TRBV6-4 to TRBJ2-7; 7 bases agree with TRBD1. The ends lost 4 bases at V and 0 bases at J; junction bases unmatched: 9. This CDR3 has 16 amino acids. Per germline, CDR1 MRHNA and CDR2 SNTAGT. For the CDR3, the DNA is TGTGCCAGCAGTGGACGGGGACAGTCGAGCTCCTACGAGCAGTACGTC. Its translation is CASSGRGQSSSYEQYV.

This clone was observed a handful of times. This chain links TRBV30 with TRBJ2-2, with TRBD2 as a possible D gene (5 bases). The germline gives CDR1 GTSNPN, CDR2 SVGIG (reference sequence). There are 14 residues in the CDR3. The germline V and J ends were trimmed by 1 base and 0 bases, with 6 bases remaining between them. The CDR3 DNA is TGTGCCTGGAGTGGACTAACGAACACCGGGGAGCTGTTTTTT. This translates into CAWSGLTNTGELFF.

In this sample, this clone turned up a few times. The chain recombines TRBV6-4 with TRBJ2-3; 10 bases agree with TRBD2. The CDR3 totals 15 residues. Germline CDR1 MRHNA, CDR2 SNTAGT. V gave up 6 bases and J gave up 1 base; unmatched junction bases: 4. CDR3 nucleotides: TGTGCCAGCAGCCCCCTAGCGGGGGGCACAGATACGCAGTATTTT. Encoded protein: CASSPLAGGTDTQYF.

This chain joins TRBV30 and TRBJ2-7; 11 nucleotides align to TRBD2. The CDR3 contains 13 residues. Germline V gene data show CDR1 as GTSNPN and CDR2 as SVGIG (reference sequence). Trimming took 2 bases from V and 7 from J; bases not matched to a gene: 4. The DNA for the CDR3 is TGTGCCTGGAGTTTAGTAGCGGGAGGGGAGCAGTACGTC. Its protein is CAWSLVAGGEQYV.

In this sample, this clone turned up a few times. The chain joins TRBV30 to TRBJ2-2; D call uncertain. The germline V gene encodes CDR1 GTSNPN and CDR2 SVGIG (reference sequence). The length of the CDR3 is 14 residues. The germline V and J ends were trimmed by 4 bases and 4 bases, with 13 bases remaining between them. The CDR3 reads CAWIAQATTGELFF. CDR3 sequence (DNA): TGTGCCTGGATTGCGCAGGCTACCACCGGGGAGCTGTTTTTT.

This rearrangement joins TRBV27 to TRBJ2-2, with D maybe TRBD2 (6 bases). The CDR3 sequence is 15 residues long. The ends were cut back, 5 bases at V and 3 bases at J, with 13 bases in the middle. CDR1 and CDR2 (germline): MNHEY, SMNVEV (reference sequence). CDR3 protein: CASSGGGADTGELFF. DNA for the CDR3: TGTGCCAGCAGTGGTGGAGGGGCGGACACCGGGGAGCTGTTTTTT.

The chain combines TRBV18 with TRBJ1-3; 7 nucleotides agree with TRBD1. CDR1 KGHSH and CDR2 LQKENI come from the germline V gene. Trimming removed 4 bases from V and 4 bases from J; junction bases left unmatched: 10. This CDR3 has 16 amino acids. CDR3 loop: CASSRTRQGEGNTIYF. In nucleotides, the CDR3 is TGTGCCAGCTCACGGACCCGACAGGGAGAGGGAAACACCATATATTTT. Full variable domain (missing parts from reference TRBV18 and TRBJ1-3): NAGVMQNPRHLVRRRGQEARLRCSPMKGHSHVYWYRQLPEEGLKFMVYLQKENIIDESGMPKERFSAEFPKEGPSILRIQQVVRGDSAAYFCASSRTRQGEGNTIYFGEGSWLTVV.

The genes are TRBV6-2 or TRBV6-3 and TRBJ1-2; the D is unclear. Germline CDR1 MNHEY, CDR2 SVGEGT. The length of the CDR3 is 13 residues. V lost 2 bases and J lost 4, with 8 bases in between. CDR3 sequence reads: CASSYQSRYGYTF. The CDR3 nucleotides read TGTGCCAGCAGTTACCAGTCCCGCTATGGCTACACCTTC.

The chain joins TRBV5-6 to TRBJ1-2; a weak D match, TRBD1 (6 bases). V lost 4 bases and J lost 4, with 14 bases in between. The CDR3 covers 14 residues. CDR1 SGHDT and CDR2 YYEEEE come from the germline V gene. The CDR3 spells CASSGQLTSYGYTF. The CDR3 DNA reads TGTGCCAGCAGCGGACAGCTTACTTCCTATGGCTACACCTTC.

In DNA, the CDR3 is TGTGCCAGCAGCCAAGATCCGGGTTCCTACAATGAGCAGTTCTTC. As protein: CASSQDPGSYNEQFF. This chain joins TRBV3-1 (or the pseudogene TRBV3-2) and TRBJ2-1, with unresolved D. V shed 0 bases and J shed 1 base, with 7 bases lying between them. CDR3 length: 15 residues. CDR1 and CDR2 from the germline V gene are LGHDT and YNNKEL (reference sequence).

The chain uses TRBV29-1 and TRBJ2-2, with 12 positions matching TRBD1. CDR1 and CDR2 (germline): SQVTM, ANQGSEA. CDR3 length equals 16 residues. J lost 4 bases, V lost 7 bases, and 10 bases had no gene match. The CDR3 region is CSAKWGQGAGTGELFF. As DNA, the CDR3 is TGCAGCGCCAAATGGGGACAGGGGGCCGGCACCGGGGAGCTGTTTTTT.

This sequence joins TRBV28 and TRBJ2-3; the D is unclear. CDR1 is MDHEN, CDR2 SYDVKM, per germline. V lost 2 bases to trimming and J lost 0 bases, with 6 bases between them. The CDR3 runs to 14 residues. The CDR3 bases are TGTGCCAGCAGTTTAGGCTCTAGCACAGATACGCAGTATTTT. Translating gives CASSLGSSTDTQYF.

The chain is built from TRBV15 and TRBJ2-2, with TRBD2 matching 11 bases. Germline V lookup: CDR1 LNHNV, CDR2 YYDKDF (reference sequence). The V gene end was trimmed by 4 bases and the J gene end by 7 bases; junction bases not matched to a gene: 11. CDR3 length: 17 residues. CDR3 residues: CATSNPGGTSGFGELFF. The CDR3 DNA sequence: TGTGCCACCAGCAACCCAGGGGGGACTAGCGGATTCGGGGAGCTGTTTTTT.

The rearrangement uses TRBV7-2 and TRBJ2-1; 10 positions match TRBD2. V gave up 4 bases and J gave up 0 bases; unmatched junction bases: 12. Germline V gene data show CDR1 as SGHTA and CDR2 as FQGNSA. The CDR3 spans 19 residues. CDR3 sequence reads: CASSSIPRAGGSSYNEQFF. The CDR3, as DNA: TGTGCCAGCAGCTCTATCCCCCGAGCGGGAGGGAGCTCCTACAATGAGCAGTTCTTC. Using reference TRBV7-2 and TRBJ2-1 for the parts outside the CDR3, the full variable domain is GAGVSQSPSNKVTEKGKDVELRCDPISGHTALYWYRQSLGQGLEFLIYFQGNSAPDKSGLPSDRFSAERTGGSVSTLTIQRTQQEDSAVYLCASSSIPRAGGSSYNEQFFGPGTRLTVL.

This clone is a singleton in its sample. The chain uses TRBV5-1 and TRBJ2-3; the D gene is possibly TRBD2 (6 bases). Trimming removed 0 bases at V and 0 bases at J, with 8 bases between. Germline CDR1 reads SGHRS; CDR2 reads YFSETQ. CDR3 length equals 15 residues. The chain's CDR3 is CASSLEAGSTDTQYF. For the CDR3, the DNA is TGCGCCAGCAGCTTGGAAGCGGGTAGCACAGATACGCAGTATTTT. Combining the CDR3 with reference TRBV5-1 and TRBJ2-3 gives the whole variable domain KAGVTQTPRYLIKTRGQQVTLSCSPISGHRSVSWYQQTPGQGLQFLFEYFSETQRNKGNFPGRFSGRQFSNSRSEMNVSTLELGDSALYLCASSLEAGSTDTQYFGPGTRLTVL.

This chain connects TRBV28 to TRBJ2-5; 7 nucleotides match TRBD1. Germline CDR1 reads MDHEN; CDR2 reads SYDVKM. J gave up 4 bases and V 8 bases, and 10 bases lay outside the gene matches. CDR3 length: 14 amino acids. In nucleotides, the CDR3 is TGTGCCAGCGCTACGGGACAGACGGTAGAGACCCAGTACTTC. Translated, it gives CASATGQTVETQYF.

V and J are TRBV28 and TRBJ2-6; 11 bases fit TRBD1. Germline trimming cut 4 bases from V and 4 bases from J; bases unmatched to any gene: 6. There are 17 residues in the CDR3. CDR1 is MDHEN, CDR2 SYDVKM, per germline. DNA for the CDR3: TGTGCCAGCAGTTCAGGACAGGGGGCAATGGGGGCCAACGTCCTGACTTTC. Translating it yields CASSSGQGAMGANVLTF.

The chain uses TRBV30 and TRBJ2-1; maybe TRBD1 (6 bases). The ends were cut back, 4 bases at V and 10 bases at J, with 14 bases in the middle. CDR1 is GTSNPN and CDR2 is SVGIG in the germline V gene (reference sequence). The CDR3 is made up of 12 amino acids. Here the CDR3 DNA reads TGTGCCTGGACCACAGGGAAGGGGGAGCAGTTCTTC. Encoded protein: CAWTTGKGEQFF.

This clone was counted a single time. V is TRBV2 and J is TRBJ2-7; possible D gene TRBD2, 6 bases. Germline V CDR1 and CDR2: SNHLY, FYNNEI. V lost 8 bases and J 2 bases, leaving 10 bases between the germline ends. The length of the CDR3 is 12 residues. CDR3 sequence (DNA): TGTGCCAGCGGGGGGTCTACCTACGAGCAGTACTTC. Amino acids: CASGGSTYEQYF.

J is TRBJ2-2 and V is TRBV9, with a tentative D call TRBD1 (6 bases). The CDR3 is made up of 15 amino acids. Germline V lookup: CDR1 SGDLS, CDR2 YYNGEE. V shed 4 bases and J shed 1 base, with 11 bases lying between them. CDR3 sequence: CASSPTGMNTGELFF. DNA for the CDR3: TGTGCCAGCAGCCCGACAGGCATGAACACCGGGGAGCTGTTTTTT.

The CDR3 coding sequence is TGTGCCAGCAGCTTAGGGACAGGGGGCAGCAATCAGCCCCAGCATTTT. Its translation: CASSLGTGGSNQPQHF. The J gene is TRBJ1-5, the V gene TRBV7-9, with 11 bases lining up with TRBD1. The germline gives CDR1 SEHNR, CDR2 FQNEAQ (reference sequence). J lost 1 base, V lost 1 base, and 0 bases had no gene match. This CDR3 contains 16 residues.

The gene calls are TRBV12-5 and TRBJ2-6; D perhaps matches TRBD2 (5 bases). This CDR3 has 16 amino acids. Per the germline V gene, CDR1 is LGHNT and CDR2 is FRNRAP. Trimming pared 2 bases from V and 3 bases from J, leaving 11 bases between. CDR3 in amino acids: CASGLLPGFGANVLTF. The CDR3 DNA sequence: TGTGCTAGTGGTTTGCTTCCGGGGTTTGGGGCCAACGTCCTGACTTTC.